Included here is one T cell receptor (beta chain) sequence, with context. Its binding antigen is unknown. Base qualities are not recorded, but no much larger clone differs from it by a single base. These data come from a study of T cell responses to AZD1222 COVID-19 vaccine (dated by TCRdb to 2020 to 2022). Study-level background: AZD1222 recipients with second doses at about 4 weeks or about 12 weeks were pooled, because spike-specific TCR depth and breadth did not differ between schedules. A total of approximately 250 trial participants underwent TCR sequencing, of whom about 200 had received two doses of AZD1222 and approximately 26 had received two doses of the MenACWY control vaccine. Enrollment into the trials was organized by age into subgroups of 18-55, 56-69 and 70-plus years, and those subgroups contained about 160, 30 and 59 TCR-sequenced participants, respectively. The paper as a whole reports these results and caveats: Spike-specific TCR breadth and depth rose significantly after two AZD1222 doses compared with day 0 and with MenACWY recipients. Participants were mostly white British and included more females than males, and it was suggested by the authors that clonal diversity may have been underestimated. In the small 56-69-year group, the increase in depth fell short of significance, most likely because of low power. The vaccine-associated CD4 TCRs covered the entire spike protein, and the dominant responses fell in regions 160-218 and 743-854. Epitopes outside the regions mutated in the B.1.351 and B.1.1.7 variants were reportedly recognized by nearly half of the unique spike-specific TCRs. No day 14 peak-response samples were available, so repertoires were characterized only after the peak T cell response. Conclusions about previously exposed vaccinees were limited because only six AZD1222 recipients were SARS-CoV-2 seropositive at baseline.

There are 16 amino acids in the CDR3, from cysteine to phenylalanine inclusive. The retained sequence is limited to the CDR3, 48 bases, with the frame set at the first base. V loses 3 bases, J loses 3 bases, and the germline ends lie 16 bases apart. The germline V gene sets CDR1 to MDHEN and CDR2 to SYDVKM. This sample's time point label indicates: baseline before first vaccination. Samples from vaccinated people were obtained from the UK trials COV001 and COV002, which included a single-blind randomized controlled phase 2/3 trial of AZD1222 (ChAdOx1 nCoV-19) in healthy adults. For TCRbeta chain sequencing, PBMC samples from trial participants were taken at day 0 and at day 28 after the second dose. The CDR3 regions of human TCRbeta chains were subjected to immunosequencing. For the original study's pipeline: TCRs in the repertoires were matched against a reference library of SARS-CoV-2-specific TCRs that had been generated with the MIRA antigen-specificity platform. Breadth was defined as the fraction of unique TCRs that were SARS-CoV-2-associated. Depth was defined as the fraction of total T cells that were SARS-CoV-2-associated. Each spike-specific TCR was assigned to its reactive spike region and to a CD4 or CD8 class using the MIRA data. Log10-transformed breadth and depth values were compared by one-way ANOVA with Sidak's multiple comparisons tests. What TCRdb holds here is the immuneACCESS table cut down to in-frame rearrangements. Part of the clones is not present; checked against another copy, under half of the missing clones reflect an unresolved V gene, and the others are unexplained. The V and J calls and clone size are taken from that table; D and trimming were inferred from the DNA. Recorded for this sample are 20,000 to 25,000 clones; around 82% of them occurred a single time. The ten largest clonotypes hold 35% to 45% of the sample.

The sequence joins TRBV28 to TRBJ2-3; TRBD1 is a weak D gene call, 7 bases matching. The source was peripheral blood, collected on day 0 of AZD1222 vaccination. The TCR was taken from an adult in good health. CDR3 protein: CASSFVPGGLTDTQYF. The DNA is TGTGCCAGCAGTTTCGTGCCAGGGGGACTTACAGATACGCAGTATTTT.